This T cell receptor (beta chain) was obtained from a study of spatial heterogeneity in lung cancer. TCRdb analysed the 5' RACE reads with MiXCR anew, one entry per CDR3 protein. Here the sample spans some 25,000 distinct CDR3 sequences, approximately 7% being singletons. As to time point: sample taken at primary tumor resection. The donors, about 74 patients with untreated early-stage non-small cell lung cancer, provided the samples. V shed 4 bases and J 6 bases; nucleotides not matched to a gene: 6. CDR3 length equals 14 residues. Germline CDR1 reads SGHRS; CDR2 reads YFSETQ. General study findings and limits: Tracking of tumor mutation counts was seen in expanded intratumoral alpha and beta TCR counts.

With respect to this clonotype: Its antigen is not identified.

This chain connects TRBV5-1 to TRBJ1-5; 8 nucleotides align to TRBD1. The sequences come from lung tumor tissue, collected at surgery. The TCR sequence derives from a male donor with early-stage non-small cell lung cancer. The CDR3: CASSTGTGSQPQHF. The CDR3 nucleotides are TGCGCCAGCAGCACCGGGACAGGATCTCAGCCCCAGCATTTT.